This paragraph covers one T cell receptor (beta chain) sequence. The data originate from a study of blood T cell repertoires in COVID-19. Study-wide context: PBMCs, B-cell-depleted T cells, or T cells provided the cDNA or gDNA that made up the material.

The CDR3 has 15 amino acids. Germline V gives CDR1 KGHSH, CDR2 LQKENI. Deletions cut 6 bases from V and 1 base from J, with 15 bases between. Per the authors' pipeline: Cell counts per sample came from amplifying reference gene primers. Sequencing used immunoSEQ multiplex PCR; TCRdb keeps in-frame clones, though not all of them. V and J calls and clone size are copied from that table; D and trimming were computed from the DNA. The table has approximately 330,000 clones, roughly 86% seen once. The sample comprised peripheral blood. The sequence was obtained from a man aged 25 to 45 with COVID-19, enrolled during active disease. The chain has TRBV18 and TRBJ1-1; TRBD1 might be the D (6 bases). CDR3 nucleotides: TGTGCCAGCTCCTTGATGGGAGGGGGGAACACTGAAGCTTTCTTT. This encodes CASSLMGGGNTEAFF.